This TCR beta chain was found in a study of blood T cell repertoires in COVID-19. The overall study: Donors in the United States, Italy and Spain gave samples during acute or convalescent COVID-19. T cells, B-cell-depleted T cells, or PBMCs provided the cDNA or gDNA that served as material.

The CDR3 runs 14 residues. Germline V gene sequence: CDR1 KGHSH, CDR2 LQKENI. Germline trimming cut 0 bases from V and 5 bases from J; bases unmatched to any gene: 3. Using immunoSEQ multiplex PCR, the repertoire was profiled, and TCRdb retains in-frame clones only, with some absent. The table records over 75,000 clones, over 80% of them present only once. This chain connects TRBV18 to TRBJ2-5, with 7 bases fitting TRBD2. The sequencing sample was made of peripheral blood. The sequence was obtained from an elderly woman with active or convalescent COVID-19. CDR3 sequence reads: CASSPPGRGETQYF. The CDR3 nucleotides read TGTGCCAGCTCACCACCGGGGAGGGGTGAGACCCAGTACTTC.